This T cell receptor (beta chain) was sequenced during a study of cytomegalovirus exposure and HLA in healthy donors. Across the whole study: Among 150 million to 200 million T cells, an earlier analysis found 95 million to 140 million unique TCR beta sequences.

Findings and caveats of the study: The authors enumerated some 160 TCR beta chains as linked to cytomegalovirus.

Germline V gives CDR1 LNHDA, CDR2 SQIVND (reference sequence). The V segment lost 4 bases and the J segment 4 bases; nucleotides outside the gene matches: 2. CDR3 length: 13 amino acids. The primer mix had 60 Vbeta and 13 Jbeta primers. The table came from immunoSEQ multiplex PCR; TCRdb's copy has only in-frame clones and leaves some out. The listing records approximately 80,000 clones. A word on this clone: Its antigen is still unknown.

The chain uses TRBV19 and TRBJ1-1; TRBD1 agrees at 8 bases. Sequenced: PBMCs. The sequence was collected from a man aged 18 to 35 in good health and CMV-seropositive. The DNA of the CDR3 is TGTGCCAGTAGTAGACAGGGGCGCACTGAAGCTTTCTTT. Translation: CASSRQGRTEAFF.